The 6 T cell receptor beta chains reported below all come from one sample, sequenced in a study of neurological immune-mediated disorders. One entry per CDR3 protein, called by TCRdb with MiXCR from the 5' RACE reads. The data contain 90,000 to 150,000 distinct CDR3 sequences, more than 2.5% of them singletons. The sample was PBMCs. The receptors were gathered from a woman aged 25-40 years with multiple sclerosis.

This clonotype has more than one count but fewer than ten. The chain uses TRBV20-1 and TRBJ2-5; 7 nucleotides align to TRBD2. Germline trimming cut 5 bases from V and 2 bases from J; bases unmatched to any gene: 11. Germline V gene lookup returns CDR1 DFQATT and CDR2 SNEGSKA (reference sequence). The CDR3 extends over 15 amino acids. This CDR3 is CSAEPSGGKQETQYF. CDR3 sequence (DNA): TGCAGTGCTGAACCTTCGGGGGGAAAACAAGAGACCCAGTACTTC.

This clonotype appeared many times. CDR3 coding DNA: TGTGCCAGCAGCCGAGTGCCCTACAATGAGCAGTTCTTC. It codes for CASSRVPYNEQFF. This sequence joins TRBV9 and TRBJ2-1; D gene uncertain. Trimming took 4 bases from V and 2 from J, leaving 7 bases between them. CDR1 and CDR2 from the germline V gene are SGDLS and YYNGEE. The CDR3 totals 13 residues.

Ten or more counts support this clonotype. This sequence joins TRBV7-8 and TRBJ1-2; 7 bases agree with TRBD1. Germline CDR1 reads SGHVS; CDR2 reads FQNEAQ. V lost 5 bases to trimming and J lost 4 bases; unmatched junction nucleotides: 13. The CDR3 extends over 16 amino acids. The CDR3 region has the DNA TGTGCCAGCAGCCCGAACCTCGGGACAGCATTCTATGGCTACACCTTC. It specifies CASSPNLGTAFYGYTF.

This clonotype was recorded many times. The chain carries TRBV12-3 or TRBV12-4 and TRBJ1-3; no reliable D call. This CDR3 is 14 amino acids long. Trimming took off 2 bases at V and 0 bases at J, with 5 bases between the two ends. CDR3 sequence: CASSLRGSGNTIYF. The CDR3 nucleotides are TGTGCCAGCAGTTTACGGGGCTCTGGAAACACCATATATTTT.

This clonotype was seen ten or more times. This rearrangement joins TRBV27 to TRBJ2-5; the D call may be TRBD1 or TRBD2 (7 bases each). The germline V gene has CDR1 MNHEY and CDR2 SMNVEV (reference sequence). The CDR3 loop spans 17 amino acids. V lost 5 bases, J lost 0 bases, and 19 bases lay in between. CDR3 loop: CASSGTGEGGYQETQYF. As DNA, the CDR3 is TGTGCCAGCAGTGGAACAGGGGAGGGGGGGTACCAAGAGACCCAGTACTTC.

This clonotype was recorded many times. J is TRBJ1-5 and V is TRBV20-1; 9 positions match TRBD1. The CDR3 has 14 amino acids. The germline V gene encodes CDR1 DFQATT and CDR2 SNEGSKA (reference sequence). With V trimmed by 0 bases and J by 7 bases, 4 bases remained unmatched. As DNA, the CDR3 is TGCAGTGCTAGAGATCGGGGGACAGGGCAGCCCCAGCATTTT. Amino acids: CSARDRGTGQPQHF.